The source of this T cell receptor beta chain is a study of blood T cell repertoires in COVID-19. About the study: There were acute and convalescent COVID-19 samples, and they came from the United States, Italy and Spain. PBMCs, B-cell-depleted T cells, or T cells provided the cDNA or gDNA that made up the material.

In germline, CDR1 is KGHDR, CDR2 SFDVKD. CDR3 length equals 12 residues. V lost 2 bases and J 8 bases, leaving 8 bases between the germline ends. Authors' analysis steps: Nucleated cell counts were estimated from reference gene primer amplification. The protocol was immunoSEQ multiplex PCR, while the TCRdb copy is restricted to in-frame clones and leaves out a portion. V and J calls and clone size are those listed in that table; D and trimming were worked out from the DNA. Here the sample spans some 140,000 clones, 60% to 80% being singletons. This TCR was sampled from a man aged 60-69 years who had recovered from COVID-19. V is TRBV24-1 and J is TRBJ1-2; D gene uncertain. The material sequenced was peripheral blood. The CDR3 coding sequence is TGTGCCACCAGTGATTCATTTTCAGGCTACACCTTC. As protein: CATSDSFSGYTF.